Following are 25 T cell receptor beta chains from one sample sequenced in a study of shared clonotypes between healthy human individuals. Method: immunoSEQ multiplex PCR; TCRdb's copy keeps in-frame clones and lacks some. The data hold roughly 2.1 million clones, with approximately 94% observed a single time. Naive-designated CD8 cells lacked CD45RO, were positively enriched for CCR7, and omitted terminally differentiated effector memory CD45RA+ cells. Sequenced: naive CD8+ T cells from PBMCs. The receptors were gathered from a man aged 18 to 29 in good health. Some clones in this sample may be carry-over from other donors' samples.

The rearrangement links TRBV19 to TRBJ1-2; a possible D gene is TRBD1 (5 bases). Trimming stripped 0 bases from V and 5 bases from J, with 16 bases between. The germline V gene has CDR1 LNHDA and CDR2 SQIVND (reference sequence). CDR3 length: 16 residues. The CDR3 nucleotides read TGTGCCAGTAGTATAGATATGGTTGGGGCAGCATATGGCTACACCTTC. Translated, it gives CASSIDMVGAAYGYTF. The variable domain in full, completed from reference TRBV19 and TRBJ1-2, reads DGGITQSPKYLFRKEGQNVTLSCEQNLNHDAMYWYRQDPGQGLRLIYYSQIVNDFQKGDIAEGYSVSREKKESFPLTVTSAQKNPTAFYLCASSIDMVGAAYGYTFGSGTRLTVV.

This clone has more than one count but fewer than ten. The genes are TRBV27 and TRBJ2-3; D gene ambiguous. V gave up 2 bases and J gave up 6 bases, with 12 bases separating them. The germline V gene has CDR1 MNHEY and CDR2 SMNVEV (reference sequence). The CDR3 covers 14 residues. CDR3 nucleotide sequence: TGTGCCAGCAGTTTAGGATCTTCGTGGGATACGCAGTATTTT. Amino acid sequence: CASSLGSSWDTQYF.

This chain uses TRBV2 with TRBJ1-2, with D unclear. Trimming removed 1 base at V and 8 bases at J, with 2 bases between. Germline assignment: CDR1 SNHLY and CDR2 FYNNEI. The CDR3 spans 10 residues. In DNA, the CDR3 is TGTGCCAGCAGTGAAGGGGGCTACACCTTC. Protein sequence: CASSEGGYTF.

The rearrangement joins TRBV27 to TRBJ2-7; 8 bases align to TRBD2. CDR1 and CDR2 from the germline V gene are MNHEY and SMNVEV (reference sequence). The CDR3 contains 16 residues. Trimming took 5 bases from V and 5 from J; bases not matched to a gene: 14. CDR3 residues: CASSPSRGAGVHEQYF. CDR3 nucleotides: TGTGCCAGCAGTCCGTCGCGGGGAGCGGGAGTCCACGAGCAGTACTTC.

The J gene is TRBJ1-1, the V gene TRBV10-3; D is possibly TRBD1 (5 bases). The V end was cut by 7 bases, the J end by 3 bases, with 15 bases between. The CDR3 sequence is 14 residues long. The V gene's germline CDR1 is ENHRY and CDR2 SYGVKD. Written as DNA, the CDR3 is TGTGCCATCAAAGGTCAGCAGGGAGACACTGAAGCTTTCTTT. This translates into CAIKGQQGDTEAFF.

The CDR3 loop is CASSLYGGPNTEAFF. The DNA of the CDR3 is TGTGCCAGCAGTTTATACGGGGGGCCAAACACTGAAGCTTTCTTT. The genes are TRBV28 and TRBJ1-1, with D possibly matching TRBD1 (6 bases). V was pared by 1 base and J by 2 bases, with 11 bases between. The CDR3 contains 15 residues. CDR1 and CDR2 (germline): MDHEN, SYDVKM.

The chain couples TRBV6-5 to TRBJ2-2; D may be TRBD2 (5 bases). Per the germline V gene, CDR1 is MNHEY and CDR2 is SVGAGI. The V end lost 0 bases, the J end lost 5 bases, and 10 bases lay between the germline ends. This CDR3 comprises 15 residues. DNA of the CDR3: TGTGCCAGCAGTTACTCCCTCACGGGGACCGGGGAGCTGTTTTTT. This sequence encodes CASSYSLTGTGELFF.

The sample holds one count of this clone. Other DNA sequences from this sample encode an identical CDR3 as well. CDR3 region: CASSLAGGTDTQYF. For the CDR3, the DNA is TGTGCCAGCAGTTTGGCGGGGGGCACAGATACGCAGTATTTT. This chain connects TRBV28 to TRBJ2-3, with 7 nucleotides matching TRBD2. The CDR3 is 14 residues long. V gave up 3 bases and J gave up 1 base; unmatched junction bases: 1. Germline CDR1 and CDR2: MDHEN and SYDVKM. The complete variable domain, with remaining parts taken from reference TRBV28 and TRBJ2-3, reads DVKVTQSSRYLVKRTGEKVFLECVQDMDHENMFWYRQDPGLGLRLIYFSYDVKMKEKGDIPEGYSVSREKKERFSLILESASTNQTSMYLCASSLAGGTDTQYFGPGTRLTVL.

The chain joins TRBV19 to TRBJ2-5; D remains ambiguous. The CDR3 extends over 15 amino acids. The germline gives CDR1 LNHDA, CDR2 SQIVND (reference sequence). V was shortened by 1 base and J by 2 bases, with 11 bases between the two germline ends. The CDR3 sequence is CASSIGASGQETQYF. CDR3 bases: TGTGCCAGTAGTATAGGCGCGTCGGGTCAAGAGACCCAGTACTTC.

The chain recombines TRBV11-3 with TRBJ2-3; D is undetermined. V lost 5 bases, J lost 6 bases, and 9 bases lay in between. This CDR3 contains 12 residues. CDR1 and CDR2 from the germline V gene are SGHNT and YENEEA. CDR3 amino acids: CASSPGRDTQYF. As DNA, the CDR3 is TGTGCCAGCAGCCCCGGACGGGATACGCAGTATTTT.

V and J are TRBV2 and TRBJ2-5; 11 nucleotides line up with TRBD2. Per the germline V gene, CDR1 is SNHLY and CDR2 is FYNNEI. The V gene end was trimmed by 4 bases and the J gene end by 1 base; junction bases not matched to a gene: 2. The CDR3 spans 15 residues. This chain's CDR3 is CASSGLAGLQETQYF. The CDR3 DNA is TGTGCCAGCAGTGGACTAGCGGGGCTCCAAGAGACCCAGTACTTC.

The DNA for the CDR3 is TGTGCCAGCAGCTTAGTGGGAGACAGCTCCTACAATGAGCAGTTCTTC. It codes for CASSLVGDSSYNEQFF. The chain links TRBV7-2 to TRBJ2-1, with D perhaps being TRBD1 or TRBD2 (5 bases each). Germline V CDR1 and CDR2: SGHTA, FQGNSA. CDR3 size: 16 residues. The germline V and J ends were trimmed by 1 base and 0 bases, with 10 bases remaining between them.

The gene calls are TRBV5-1 and TRBJ2-7; 11 bases line up with TRBD1. The J segment lost 6 bases and the V segment lost 3 bases, leaving 5 bases of the junction unmatched. CDR1 is SGHRS, CDR2 YFSETQ, per germline. CDR3 length: 14 amino acids. Here the CDR3 DNA reads TGCGCCAGCAGCTATGGACAGGGGGCTGGCGAGCAGTACTTC. Translating gives CASSYGQGAGEQYF.

V gene TRBV27 combines with J gene TRBJ1-5; weak D call: TRBD1 (6 bases). CDR1 is MNHEY, CDR2 SMNVEV, per germline (reference sequence). CDR3 length: 13 residues. The V gene lost 6 bases and the J gene lost 3 bases, with 9 bases spanning the gap. CDR3 nucleotides: TGTGCCAGCAGCACAGGGCTCAATCAGCCCCAGCATTTT. It encodes CASSTGLNQPQHF.

The genes are TRBV10-2 and TRBJ1-2; D not resolved. The CDR3 loop spans 13 amino acids. The V end lost 7 bases, the J end lost 6 bases, and 15 bases lay between the germline ends. Germline V gives CDR1 WSHSY, CDR2 SAAADI. CDR3 protein: CASMVNLVDGYTF. As DNA, the CDR3 is TGCGCCAGCATGGTTAACTTAGTAGATGGCTACACCTTC.

This chain links TRBV13 with TRBJ1-2, with D unclear. V lost 2 bases and J 4 bases, leaving 14 bases between the germline ends. CDR1 is PRHDT and CDR2 is FYEKMQ in the germline V gene (reference sequence). This CDR3 contains 15 residues. Written as DNA, the CDR3 is TGTGCCAGCAGCTTAATTGGCAGCGAGGGCTATGGCTACACCTTC. This gives the protein CASSLIGSEGYGYTF.

The chain recombines TRBV27 with TRBJ2-7; either TRBD1 or TRBD2 may supply D (6 bases each). The CDR3 is 18 residues long. The ends were cut back, 5 bases at V and 3 bases at J, with 26 bases in the middle. CDR1 is MNHEY, CDR2 SMNVEV, per germline (reference sequence). For the CDR3, the DNA is TGTGCCAGCAGTCCTCTGACCAAAGGAGGTAGGGGGGTCTACGAGCAGTACTTC. This translates into CASSPLTKGGRGVYEQYF.

As to this clone: The same CDR3 is also encoded by other DNA sequences in this sample. The J gene is TRBJ1-2, the V gene TRBV27; D is uncertain. V lost 4 bases to trimming and J lost 4 bases, with 13 bases between them. The length of the CDR3 is 14 residues. CDR1 and CDR2 (germline): MNHEY, SMNVEV (reference sequence). In DNA form, the CDR3 reads TGTGCCAGCAGTTATGGAGGGTCGGGCTATGGCTACACCTTC. Residues: CASSYGGSGYGYTF.

As regards this clone: Other DNA variants within this sample encode the same CDR3. This chain links TRBV2 with TRBJ2-7, with D uncertain. The CDR3 has 12 residues. V lost 3 bases and J lost 4, with 7 bases in between. CDR1 is SNHLY and CDR2 is FYNNEI in the germline V gene. The CDR3 sequence: CASSEVRYEQYF. For the CDR3, the DNA is TGTGCCAGCAGTGAGGTCCGGTACGAGCAGTACTTC.

For this clone: The sample carries other DNA sequences with the same CDR3. The V call is TRBV7-9, the J call TRBJ2-7; no clear D gene. V was clipped by 1 base and J by 2 bases, with 9 bases between them. The V gene's germline CDR1 is SEHNR and CDR2 FQNEAQ (reference sequence). The CDR3 runs to 14 residues. The CDR3 DNA follows: TGTGCCAGCAGCTTAGGAGACCTCCCCTACGAGCAGTACTTC. It is translated as CASSLGDLPYEQYF.

V and J are TRBV5-4 and TRBJ2-7; D ambiguous. V lost 4 bases to trimming and J lost 6 bases, with 14 bases between them. Germline values: CDR1 SGHNT, CDR2 YYREEE (reference sequence). This CDR3 contains 13 residues. CDR3 sequence: CASSPNQRGEQYF. The DNA of the CDR3 is TGTGCCAGCAGCCCCAACCAGAGAGGCGAGCAGTACTTC.

The chain links TRBV21-1 to TRBJ2-6; the table's D gene call, TRBD1, was not cross checked with the DNA. TRBV21-1 is listed as a pseudogene. The CDR3 is made up of 17 amino acids. The CDR3 DNA follows: TGTGCCAGCAGCAAAGAGGGACAGGGCTCTGGGGCCAACGTCCTGACTTTC. Amino acids: CASSKEGQGSGANVLTF.

This chain joins TRBV7-9 and TRBJ1-4; tentatively, D is TRBD1 (5 bases). This CDR3 region has 16 residues. Germline-derived CDR1 and CDR2 are SEHNR and FQNEAQ (reference sequence). The V end lost 5 bases, the J end lost 0 bases, and 13 bases lay between the germline ends. CDR3 loop: CASSPPSGATNEKLFF. The DNA for the CDR3 is TGTGCCAGCAGCCCTCCCTCGGGGGCAACTAATGAAAAACTGTTTTTT. The full variable domain, completed using reference TRBV7-9 and TRBJ1-4, is DTGVSQNPRHKITKRGQNVTFRCDPISEHNRLYWYRQTLGQGPEFLTYFQNEAQLEKSRLLSDRFSAERPKGSFSTLEIQRTEQGDSAMYLCASSPPSGATNEKLFFGSGTQLSVL.

The chain is built from TRBV11-2 and TRBJ2-7; 11 nucleotides align to TRBD1. Germline assignment: CDR1 SGHAT and CDR2 FQNNGV. The junction had 7 bases not matched to a gene; V was cut back by 6 bases and J by 6 bases. CDR3 length: 14 amino acids. The CDR3 nucleotides are TGTGCCAGCAGTTCACGGACAGGGGGCAGCGAGCAGTACTTC. This gives the protein CASSSRTGGSEQYF.

This chain uses TRBV7-9 with TRBJ1-2, with a possible D match to TRBD1 (6 bases). The CDR3 runs 16 residues. V dropped 1 base and J dropped 4 bases, with 16 bases sitting between them. Per the germline V gene, CDR1 is SEHNR and CDR2 is FQNEAQ (reference sequence). The CDR3 spells CASSLDLGGNGYGYTF. CDR3 nucleotides: TGTGCCAGCAGCTTAGACTTAGGGGGGAATGGCTATGGCTACACCTTC. The full variable domain, in which reference TRBV7-9 and TRBJ1-2 provide the parts outside the CDR3, is DTGVSQNPRHKITKRGQNVTFRCDPISEHNRLYWYRQTLGQGPEFLTYFQNEAQLEKSRLLSDRFSAERPKGSFSTLEIQRTEQGDSAMYLCASSLDLGGNGYGYTFGSGTRLTVV.